What follows are 18 T cell receptor beta chains derived from one specimen sequenced in a study of response to subunit inactivated influenza vaccine. Each CDR3 protein is one row after TCRdb ran MiXCR on the RT-PCR reads. The sample lists roughly 790,000 distinct CDR3 sequences, roughly 20% occurring once. Sequences were derived from PBMCs from blood, sampled less than 6 days after vaccination. These receptors were obtained from a man aged 50-60 years who received an inactivated influenza vaccine.

The chain links TRBV7-9 to TRBJ2-7; 7 bases are shared with TRBD1. Losses at the gene ends were 2 bases for V and 2 bases for J; bases not matched to a gene: 9. Germline V gene data show CDR1 as SEHNR and CDR2 as FQNEAQ (reference sequence). This CDR3 has 16 amino acids. For the CDR3, the DNA is TGTGCCAGCAGCTTAAACCCCGGGACAGAGACCTACGAGCAGTACTTC. Its protein product is CASSLNPGTETYEQYF.

The sample holds a few counts of this clonotype. The rearrangement joins TRBV7-9 to TRBJ2-2, with D uncertain. The germline gives CDR1 SEHNR, CDR2 FQNEAQ (reference sequence). There are 15 residues in the CDR3. V was pared by 4 bases and J by 0 bases, with 9 bases between. The CDR3 spells CASSSYWTNTGELFF. The CDR3 bases are TGTGCCAGCAGCTCCTACTGGACGAACACCGGGGAGCTGTTTTTT.

This clonotype was seen more than once but under ten times. V gene TRBV4-3 combines with J gene TRBJ2-4; no clear D. V shed 0 bases and J shed 4 bases, with 7 bases lying between them. This CDR3 has 14 residues. In germline, CDR1 is LGHNA, CDR2 YSLEER. DNA for the CDR3: TGCGCCAGCAGCCAAGAGATAGGGAAAAACATTCAGTACTTC. Translated, it gives CASSQEIGKNIQYF.

This clonotype was counted a few times. The rearrangement links TRBV5-5 to TRBJ2-3; 9 nucleotides agree with TRBD1. The CDR3 sequence is 15 residues long. The V segment lost 3 bases and the J segment 0 bases; nucleotides outside the gene matches: 2. Germline CDR1 reads SGHKS; CDR2 reads YYEKEE (reference sequence). Here the CDR3 DNA reads TGTGCCAGCAGCTCTGACAGGGGGAGCACAGATACGCAGTATTTT. As protein: CASSSDRGSTDTQYF.

A remark on this clonotype: The junction and the germline gene differ at one end; a read error may be behind it. The V call is TRBV7-2, the J call TRBJ2-5; D possibly corresponds to TRBD1 (5 bases). This CDR3 region has 13 residues. Germline CDR1 reads SGHTA; CDR2 reads FQGNSA. The chain's CDR3 is CASSLGVWETQYF. CDR3 nucleotides: TGTGCCAGCAGTTTAGGGGTTTGGGAGACCCAGTACTTC.

This clonotype has a handful of counts. V gene TRBV29-1 combines with J gene TRBJ1-1; D might be TRBD1 (6 bases). V was clipped by 5 bases and J by 4 bases, with 14 bases between them. This CDR3 spans 13 amino acids. CDR1 and CDR2 from the germline V gene are SQVTM and ANQGSEA. This CDR3 reads CSVLQGDGTEAFF. CDR3 bases: TGCAGCGTTCTACAGGGCGACGGCACTGAAGCTTTCTTT.

The chain couples TRBV9 to TRBJ2-7; D is undetermined. CDR3 length: 13 amino acids. Deletions cut 0 bases from V and 2 bases from J, with 6 bases between. Germline V gene data show CDR1 as SGDLS and CDR2 as YYNGEE. The CDR3 sequence: CASSVGGPYEQYF. In DNA form, the CDR3 reads TGTGCCAGCAGCGTAGGCGGCCCCTACGAGCAGTACTTC.

The V call is TRBV11-2, the J call TRBJ2-7; maybe TRBD1 (5 bases). CDR3 length equals 15 residues. The ends were cut back, 3 bases at V and 0 bases at J, with 12 bases in the middle. Germline CDR1 SGHAT, CDR2 FQNNGV. The CDR3 DNA follows: TGTGCCAGCAGCTTCCAGGGTACCCACTCCTACGAGCAGTACTTC. It specifies CASSFQGTHSYEQYF.

This rearrangement joins TRBV28 to TRBJ2-1; 11 nucleotides align to TRBD2. Germline V CDR1 and CDR2: MDHEN, SYDVKM. V trimming: 5 bases; J trimming: 7 bases; junction bases outside the gene matches: 7. The CDR3 is made up of 15 amino acids. The CDR3 region is CASSPLPSGGNEQFF. The CDR3, as DNA: TGTGCCAGCAGTCCGCTACCTAGCGGGGGGAATGAGCAGTTCTTC. The full variable domain, its missing parts supplied by reference TRBV28 and TRBJ2-1, is DVKVTQSSRYLVKRTGEKVFLECVQDMDHENMFWYRQDPGLGLRLIYFSYDVKMKEKGDIPEGYSVSREKKERFSLILESASTNQTSMYLCASSPLPSGGNEQFFGPGTRLTVL.

The V and J genes are TRBV29-1 and TRBJ2-1, with TRBD1 matching over 9 bases. CDR3 length: 13 residues. The trim removed 7 bases at V and 8 bases at J, leaving 9 bases unmatched. In germline, CDR1 is SQVTM, CDR2 ANQGSEA. This chain's CDR3 is CSAGTGFYDEQFF. CDR3 coding DNA: TGCAGCGCCGGGACAGGGTTTTACGATGAGCAGTTCTTC.

V and J are TRBV6-5 and TRBJ2-7; D is perhaps TRBD2 (6 bases). The CDR3 is 18 amino acids. Germline V gene data show CDR1 as MNHEY and CDR2 as SVGAGI. V gave up 2 bases and J gave up 2 bases, with 22 bases separating them. The DNA of the CDR3 is TGTGCCAGCAGTTACGGGTCAGAAACACGGGGGTGGACCTACGAGCAGTACTTC. Protein sequence: CASSYGSETRGWTYEQYF.

This clonotype was seen a few times. CDR3 sequence: CSATGPQGSYNEQFF. CDR3 bases: TGCAGTGCTACCGGGCCACAGGGTTCCTACAATGAGCAGTTCTTC. The chain joins TRBV20-1 to TRBJ2-1; D may be TRBD1 (6 bases). The CDR3 totals 15 residues. Trimming removed 4 bases from V and 1 base from J, with 14 bases in between. Looked up from germline, CDR1 is DFQATT and CDR2 is SNEGSKA (reference sequence).

CDR3 in DNA: TGCAGTGTCCCACCGAGACTAGCGGGCACCTACGAGCAGTACTTC. Amino acid sequence: CSVPPRLAGTYEQYF. The rearrangement joins TRBV20-1 to TRBJ2-7; the match to TRBD2 covers 10 bases. Losses at the gene ends were 7 bases for V and 2 bases for J; bases not matched to a gene: 11. The CDR3 consists of 15 residues. The germline V gene encodes CDR1 DFQATT and CDR2 SNEGSKA (reference sequence).

This rearrangement joins TRBV28 to TRBJ2-4; a weak D match, TRBD2 (5 bases). The CDR3 sequence is 18 residues long. Germline CDR1 and CDR2: MDHEN and SYDVKM. The V gene lost 1 base and the J gene lost 6 bases, with 22 bases spanning the gap. This CDR3 reads CASSLLKMEARVGNIQYF. In DNA form, the CDR3 reads TGTGCCAGCAGTTTATTGAAAATGGAGGCTAGAGTGGGAAACATTCAGTACTTC.

V is TRBV29-1 and J is TRBJ2-2; D remains unclear. CDR1 SQVTM and CDR2 ANQGSEA come from the germline V gene. V was trimmed by 3 bases and J by 1 base, leaving 6 bases between them. The CDR3 loop spans 13 amino acids. DNA of the CDR3: TGCAGCGTTGACGAGAGGAACACCGGGGAGCTGTTTTTT. Translating gives CSVDERNTGELFF.

There are a few counts of this clonotype. CDR3 residues: CASSTRTGSSYNEQFF. CDR3 DNA sequence: TGTGCCAGCAGCACCAGGACAGGGAGCTCCTACAATGAGCAGTTCTTC. J is TRBJ2-1 and V is TRBV7-9; 8 bases agree with TRBD1. The CDR3 consists of 16 residues. The germline V gene has CDR1 SEHNR and CDR2 FQNEAQ (reference sequence). With 5 bases clipped from V and 0 bases from J, the junction kept 6 bases outside the gene matches.

This clonotype has just a few counts. The rearrangement links TRBV29-1 to TRBJ1-5; D is ambiguous. The germline V and J ends were trimmed by 5 bases and 2 bases, with 13 bases remaining between them. Germline V gene data show CDR1 as SQVTM and CDR2 as ANQGSEA. CDR3 length: 14 residues. The CDR3 bases are TGCAGCGTTCGAGATGACATGGGCAATCAGCCCCAGCATTTT. This codes for CSVRDDMGNQPQHF.

This clonotype was recorded a few times. This sequence joins TRBV10-3 and TRBJ2-5; no reliable D call. Trimming took off 7 bases at V and 5 bases at J, with 11 bases between the two ends. The CDR3 has 12 amino acids. Per germline, CDR1 ENHRY and CDR2 SYGVKD. Here the CDR3 DNA reads TGTGCCATCAATGGGCCGGGCGAGACCCAGTACTTC. This sequence encodes CAINGPGETQYF.